These T cell receptor beta chains were read from a single sample in a study of metastatic and nonmetastatic thyroid tumors. Using MiXCR, TCRdb reanalyzed the PCR reads. The sample has around 6,000 clones, 16% seen once. Sequencing used tumor tissue. Source of these receptors: a male donor with papillary thyroid cancer or a benign thyroid nodule (not recorded which). Some clones in this sample may be carry-over from other donors' samples. Both conserved end residues are part of each CDR3. D genes are given only for firm matches. Size is omitted from some rows. Given values are once, few, many or a class for expanded clones.

clone size: many
J gene: TRBJ1-4
V gene: TRBV20-1
D gene: -
CDR3 protein: CSATLGGDNEKLFF
CDR3 DNA: TGCAGTGCAACCCTAGGGGGGGATAATGAAAAACTGTTTTTT

clone size: -
J gene: TRBJ2-1
V gene: TRBV20-1
D gene: TRBD2
CDR3 protein: CSARATSGRDEQFF
CDR3 DNA: TGCAGTGCTAGAGCGACTAGCGGGAGGGATGAGCAGTTCTTC

clone size: many
J gene: TRBJ2-2
V gene: TRBV19
D gene: -
CDR3 protein: CASSILGGAVGELFF
CDR3 DNA: TGTGCCAGTAGTATACTGGGGGGAGCGGTCGGGGAGCTGTTTTTT

clone size: medium-sized
J gene: TRBJ2-7
V gene: TRBV6-1
D gene: -
CDR3 protein: CASSEPSTFSYEQYF
CDR3 DNA: TGTGCCAGCAGTGAACCCTCGACATTCTCCTACGAGCAGTACTTC

clone size: -
J gene: TRBJ2-3
V gene: TRBV20-1
D gene: -
CDR3 protein: CSALGPAGDTQYF
CDR3 DNA: TGCAGTGCCTTAGGGCCGGCGGGAGATACGCAGTATTTT

clone size: medium-sized
J gene: TRBJ2-3
V gene: TRBV27
D gene: -
CDR3 protein: CASSPDPLGRDTQYF
CDR3 DNA: TGTGCCAGCAGTCCCGACCCCCTAGGAAGAGATACGCAGTATTTT

clone size: many
J gene: TRBJ2-5
V gene: TRBV10-3
D gene: -
CDR3 protein: CAISLRDPSRQETQYF
CDR3 DNA: TGTGCCATCAGCCTCCGGGACCCCAGTAGGCAAGAGACCCAGTACTTC

clone size: many
J gene: TRBJ2-5
V gene: TRBV5-1
D gene: TRBD1
CDR3 protein: CASSADRVGQETQYF
CDR3 DNA: TGCGCCAGCAGCGCCGACAGGGTGGGGCAAGAGACCCAGTACTTC

clone size: many
J gene: TRBJ2-7
V gene: TRBV5-8
D gene: -
CDR3 protein: CASSFGDGTYEQYF
CDR3 DNA: TGTGCCAGCAGCTTTGGGGACGGTACCTACGAGCAGTACTTC

clone size: few
J gene: TRBJ2-1
V gene: TRBV28
D gene: TRBD2
CDR3 protein: CASSFSGRAPDKQFF
CDR3 DNA: TGTGCCAGCAGTTTTAGCGGGAGAGCCCCTGATAAGCAGTTCTTC

clone size: medium-sized
J gene: TRBJ1-1
V gene: TRBV6-1
D gene: TRBD1
CDR3 protein: CASSQRQGAANDEAFF
CDR3 DNA: TGTGCCAGCAGTCAAAGACAGGGGGCGGCGAACGATGAAGCTTTCTTT

clone size: -
J gene: TRBJ2-2
V gene: TRBV6-6
D gene: -
CDR3 protein: CASSYRILRGTGELFF
CDR3 DNA: TGTGCCAGCAGTTACCGAATTTTAAGGGGTACCGGGGAGCTGTTTTTT

clone size: medium-sized
J gene: TRBJ1-1
V gene: TRBV28
D gene: -
CDR3 protein: CASSFSPGVRYTEAFF
CDR3 DNA: TGTGCCAGCAGTTTTTCTCCCGGGGTTCGGTACACTGAAGCTTTCTTT

clone size: -
J gene: TRBJ1-2
V gene: TRBV27
D gene: -
CDR3 protein: CASSLGPGGANYGYTF
CDR3 DNA: TGCGCCAGCAGTTTAGGCCCGGGGGGCGCGAACTATGGCTACACCTTC

clone size: medium-sized
J gene: TRBJ2-1
V gene: TRBV20-1
D gene: -
CDR3 protein: CSAKASHNEQFF
CDR3 DNA: TGCAGTGCGAAGGCATCCCACAATGAGCAGTTCTTC

clone size: few
J gene: TRBJ2-3
V gene: TRBV6-1
D gene: -
CDR3 protein: CASSEPEMGTDTQYF
CDR3 DNA: TGTGCCAGCAGTGAACCCGAGATGGGCACAGATACGCAGTATTTT

clone size: medium-sized
J gene: TRBJ2-7
V gene: TRBV10-3
D gene: -
CDR3 protein: CATARGGNEQYF
CDR3 DNA: TGTGCCACTGCGAGGGGGGGAAACGAGCAGTACTTC

clone size: few
J gene: TRBJ1-2
V gene: TRBV19
D gene: -
CDR3 protein: CASRTDRIINYGYTF
CDR3 DNA: TGTGCCAGTAGGACTGACAGGATAATTAACTATGGCTACACCTTC

clone size: many
J gene: TRBJ2-2
V gene: TRBV9
D gene: -
CDR3 protein: CASSFGGTGELFF
CDR3 DNA: TGTGCCAGCAGTTTTGGGGGGACCGGGGAGCTGTTTTTT

clone size: many
J gene: TRBJ2-7
V gene: TRBV5-1
D gene: TRBD2
CDR3 protein: CTSSLVAGGDGQYF
CDR3 DNA: TGCACCAGCAGCTTGGTAGCGGGAGGGGACGGGCAGTACTTC

clone size: -
J gene: TRBJ2-3
V gene: TRBV6-2/TRBV6-3
D gene: -
CDR3 protein: CASRTGRGSGRTDTQYF
CDR3 DNA: TGTGCCAGCAGGACGGGACGGGGCAGCGGGCGCACAGATACGCAGTATTTT

clone size: medium-sized
J gene: TRBJ2-5
V gene: TRBV20-1
D gene: -
CDR3 protein: CSATESGSGAETQYF
CDR3 DNA: TGCAGTGCAACCGAGAGCGGGTCAGGGGCGGAGACCCAGTACTTC

clone size: -
J gene: TRBJ1-2
V gene: TRBV27
D gene: -
CDR3 protein: CASSLFYGYTF
CDR3 DNA: TGTGCCAGCAGTTTATTCTATGGCTACACCTTC

clone size: many
J gene: TRBJ1-1
V gene: TRBV7-3
D gene: -
CDR3 protein: CASSVTQGSTEAFF
CDR3 DNA: TGTGCCAGCAGCGTCACCCAGGGTTCCACTGAAGCTTTCTTT

clone size: few
J gene: TRBJ2-3
V gene: TRBV6-1
D gene: -
CDR3 protein: CASSNTGTSTDAQYF
CDR3 DNA: TGCGCCAGCAGCAACACCGGGACAAGCACAGATGCGCAGTATTTT

clone size: -
J gene: TRBJ2-7
V gene: TRBV7-2
D gene: TRBD2
CDR3 protein: CASSVLAGDSYEQYF
CDR3 DNA: TGTGCCAGCAGTGTACTAGCGGGAGATTCCTACGAGCAGTACTTC

clone size: few
J gene: TRBJ1-1
V gene: TRBV28
D gene: -
CDR3 protein: CASSQTVPAVEAFF
CDR3 DNA: TGTGCCAGCAGTCAGACAGTCCCCGCAGTTGAAGCTTTCTTT

clone size: many
J gene: TRBJ1-5
V gene: TRBV9
D gene: -
CDR3 protein: CASSEGVGQPQHF
CDR3 DNA: TGTGCCAGCAGCGAGGGCGTCGGTCAGCCCCAGCATTTT

clone size: many
J gene: TRBJ1-4
V gene: TRBV7-9
D gene: TRBD1
CDR3 protein: CASSLPRTGGNEKLFF
CDR3 DNA: TGTGCCAGCAGCTTGCCTCGGACAGGGGGGAATGAAAAACTGTTTTTT

clone size: -
J gene: TRBJ2-1
V gene: TRBV2
D gene: -
CDR3 protein: CASSLWSPNEQFF
CDR3 DNA: TGTGCCAGCAGCCTTTGGAGCCCCAATGAGCAGTTCTTC

clone size: many
J gene: TRBJ2-4
V gene: TRBV18
D gene: -
CDR3 protein: CASSPQGGIAKNIQYF
CDR3 DNA: TGTGCCAGCTCACCACAAGGGGGAATAGCCAAAAACATTCAGTACTTC

clone size: -
J gene: TRBJ2-7
V gene: TRBV2
D gene: TRBD2
CDR3 protein: CASSVPGLASEQYF
CDR3 DNA: TGTGCCAGCAGTGTTCCGGGACTAGCCTCCGAGCAGTACTTC

clone size: -
J gene: TRBJ2-6
V gene: TRBV27
D gene: -
CDR3 protein: CASSPAGSGANVLTF
CDR3 DNA: TGTGCCAGCAGCCCAGCCGGGTCTGGGGCCAACGTCCTGACTTTC

clone size: -
J gene: TRBJ2-1
V gene: TRBV6-1
D gene: TRBD2
CDR3 protein: CASSVTSGSNYEQFF
CDR3 DNA: TGTGCCAGCAGTGTGACTAGCGGGAGTAACTATGAGCAGTTCTTC

clone size: many
J gene: TRBJ2-2
V gene: TRBV11-1
D gene: TRBD2
CDR3 protein: CASSSGLAGVPGELFF
CDR3 DNA: TGTGCCAGCAGCTCCGGACTAGCGGGAGTGCCCGGGGAGCTGTTTTTT

clone size: many
J gene: TRBJ2-7
V gene: TRBV5-7
D gene: -
CDR3 protein: CASSFEAEQYF
CDR3 DNA: TGTGCCAGCAGCTTCGAAGCCGAGCAGTACTTC

clone size: few
J gene: TRBJ1-1
V gene: TRBV27
D gene: -
CDR3 protein: CASSLDLYGSEAFF
CDR3 DNA: TGTGCCAGCAGTTTAGACTTGTATGGGTCTGAAGCTTTCTTT

clone size: -
J gene: TRBJ2-3
V gene: TRBV6-5
D gene: TRBD2
CDR3 protein: CANSHLAAGVGTDTQYF
CDR3 DNA: TGTGCCAACAGTCACTTGGCCGCGGGGGTGGGCACAGATACGCAGTATTTT

clone size: large
J gene: TRBJ1-5
V gene: TRBV2
D gene: TRBD1
CDR3 protein: CASSASGQDNQPQHF
CDR3 DNA: TGTGCCAGCAGTGCATCGGGACAGGACAATCAGCCCCAGCATTTT

clone size: few
J gene: TRBJ2-3
V gene: TRBV10-3
D gene: -
CDR3 protein: CAISDSSGGNQPQYF
CDR3 DNA: TGTGCCATCAGTGATAGCAGTGGTGGCAATCAGCCCCAGTATTTT

clone size: many
J gene: TRBJ2-5
V gene: TRBV5-4
D gene: TRBD2
CDR3 protein: CASSAGLAVQETQYF
CDR3 DNA: TGTGCCAGCAGTGCGGGACTAGCGGTACAAGAGACCCAGTACTTC